These T cell receptor beta chains were read from a single sample in a study of shared T cell receptors in the human thymus. Sequencing used immunoSEQ multiplex PCR; TCRdb keeps in-frame clones, though not all of them. Of 640,000 or so clones listed, over 75% are singletons. The data were also submitted as part of a second study, on human thymus T cells.

Sequencing used thymocytes. The receptors derive from a boy under two years old with a congenital heart defect. Both conserved end residues are part of each CDR3. The D gene is left open where the match is weak. Only part of the rows carry a size: once, few, many, or a class if the clone is expanded.

clone size	V gene	D gene	J gene	CDR3 length	CDR3 DNA	CDR3 protein
NA	TRBV19	NA	TRBJ2-7	14	TGTGCCAGTAGTATTGGAGGGAGTGTGAACGAGCAGTACTTC	CASSIGGSVNEQYF
NA	TRBV6-1	TRBD2	TRBJ2-2	19	TGTGCCAGCAGTGAAGCGGGACTAGCGGGGGGGCCCTACACCGGGGAGCTGTTTTTT	CASSEAGLAGGPYTGELFF
NA	TRBV5-1	NA	TRBJ1-1	13	TGCGCCAGCAGCAGGGGTACGAACACTGAAGCTTTCTTT	CASSRGTNTEAFF
NA	TRBV27	TRBD1	TRBJ1-4	18	TGTGCCAGCAGGCCAACAGGGGCAAGTGTTGGGACTAATGAAAAACTGTTTTTT	CASRPTGASVGTNEKLFF
NA	TRBV27	NA	TRBJ1-1	16	TGTGCCAGCAGTACTCGACAGGCTGGGGGGAACACTGAAGCTTTCTTT	CASSTRQAGGNTEAFF
NA	TRBV9	NA	TRBJ2-4	15	TGTGCCAGCAGCGTAGATGGACACTGGCTTGAGGTTCAGTACTTC	CASSVDGHWLEVQYF
NA	TRBV2	NA	TRBJ2-7	14	TGTGCCAGCAGTGAAGGATCAGTTTCAGACGAGCAGTACTTC	CASSEGSVSDEQYF
NA	TRBV28	TRBD1	TRBJ1-6	16	TGTGCCAGCAGCACCCCGGGACAGGGCTATAATTCACCCCTCCACTTT	CASSTPGQGYNSPLHF
once	TRBV7-2	TRBD2	TRBJ2-5	17	TGTGCCAGCAGCTTAAGGAGAACTAGCGGGGGGGGAGAGACCCAGTACTTC	CASSLRRTSGGGETQYF
NA	TRBV7-2	NA	TRBJ2-7	16	TGTGCCAGCAGCTTACTGGGGCAGGACACAACCTACGAGCAGTACTTC	CASSLLGQDTTYEQYF
NA	TRBV4-3	TRBD1	TRBJ1-6	16	TGCGCCAGCAGCGGTGGGAAGAACAGGGGAGTTTCACCCCTCCACTTT	CASSGGKNRGVSPLHF
NA	TRBV14	NA	TRBJ2-7	17	TGTGCCAGCAGCCAAACCGCCCCGGACAGAAGCTCCTACGAGCAGTACTTC	CASSQTAPDRSSYEQYF
NA	TRBV27	NA	TRBJ2-5	15	TGTGCCAGCAGTTTTGCAGGACCCTCGGGGGAGACCCAGTACTTC	CASSFAGPSGETQYF
NA	TRBV7-2	NA	TRBJ2-7	14	TGTGCCAGCAGCCTCCGAAGGAACGACAGGAGTGGGTACTTC	CASSLRRNDRSGYF
few	TRBV6-5	TRBD2	TRBJ2-1	15	TGTGCCAGCAGCAACGGGACTAGCGGGATCAATGAGCAGTTCTTC	CASSNGTSGINEQFF
NA	TRBV5-1	TRBD2	TRBJ2-3	15	TGCGCCAGCAGCGCCCCGGGACTAGCCTCGGATACGCAGTATTTT	CASSAPGLASDTQYF
few	TRBV27	TRBD2	TRBJ2-5	16	TGTGCCAGCAGACGTGTGGGACTACCGGGATTTGAGACCCAGTACTTC	CASRRVGLPGFETQYF
few	TRBV4-1	TRBD2	TRBJ2-2	17	TGCGCCAGCAGCCAACTTCCTAGCGGGCCGAACACCGGGGAGCTGTTTTTT	CASSQLPSGPNTGELFF
NA	TRBV27	TRBD1	TRBJ1-3	16	TGTGCCAGCATGAAACAGGGGGCGTCAACTGGAAACACCATATATTTT	CASMKQGASTGNTIYF
NA	TRBV7-6	TRBD2	TRBJ2-7	16	TGTGCCAGCAGCCCGTCCACTAGCGGGAGGGAGTACGAGCAGTACTTC	CASSPSTSGREYEQYF
once	TRBV15	TRBD2	TRBJ2-2	17	TGTGCCACCAGAGCTGATCGTGCAGCGGGAAGGACCGGGGAGCTGTTTTTT	CATRADRAAGRTGELFF
few	TRBV29-1	NA	TRBJ1-4	11	TGCAGCGCCAGGGGTACTGAAAAACTGTTTTTT	CSARGTEKLFF
NA	TRBV27	NA	TRBJ2-4	14	TGTGCCAGCAGTTTAAGTCTAGCCCAAAACATTCAGTACTTC	CASSLSLAQNIQYF
NA	TRBV15	TRBD1	TRBJ1-5	15	TGTGCCACCAGCAGGGGGGACAGGAACAATCAGCCCCAGCATTTT	CATSRGDRNNQPQHF
NA	TRBV7-2	NA	TRBJ1-2	15	TGTGCCAGCAGCTTTTGGGCAGCTTCTAACTATGGCTACACCTTC	CASSFWAASNYGYTF
NA	TRBV27	TRBD1	TRBJ1-1	15	TGTGCCAGCAAGTCAGGACAGGGCCTTAACACTGAAGCTTTCTTT	CASKSGQGLNTEAFF
NA	TRBV7-9	TRBD2	TRBJ2-7	16	TGTGCCAGCAGCCAAACGGGACTAGCGGGAAACTACGAGCAGTACTTC	CASSQTGLAGNYEQYF
NA	TRBV5-4	NA	TRBJ1-2	14	TGTGCCAGCAGCTCGCGGGGTCACCGCGATGGCTACACCTTC	CASSSRGHRDGYTF
NA	TRBV5-1	NA	TRBJ2-5	13	TGCGCCAGCAAGTTGGTCGGCCAAGAGACCCAGTACTTC	CASKLVGQETQYF
NA	TRBV28	TRBD1	TRBJ1-4	15	TGTGCCAGCAGTTCATGGACAGGGGGCGATGAAAAACTGTTTTTT	CASSSWTGGDEKLFF
NA	TRBV11-2	NA	TRBJ1-1	15	TGTGCCAGCAGCTTACTGGGGGGTGCTTTTTCATCGGCTTTCTTT	CASSLLGGAFSSAFF